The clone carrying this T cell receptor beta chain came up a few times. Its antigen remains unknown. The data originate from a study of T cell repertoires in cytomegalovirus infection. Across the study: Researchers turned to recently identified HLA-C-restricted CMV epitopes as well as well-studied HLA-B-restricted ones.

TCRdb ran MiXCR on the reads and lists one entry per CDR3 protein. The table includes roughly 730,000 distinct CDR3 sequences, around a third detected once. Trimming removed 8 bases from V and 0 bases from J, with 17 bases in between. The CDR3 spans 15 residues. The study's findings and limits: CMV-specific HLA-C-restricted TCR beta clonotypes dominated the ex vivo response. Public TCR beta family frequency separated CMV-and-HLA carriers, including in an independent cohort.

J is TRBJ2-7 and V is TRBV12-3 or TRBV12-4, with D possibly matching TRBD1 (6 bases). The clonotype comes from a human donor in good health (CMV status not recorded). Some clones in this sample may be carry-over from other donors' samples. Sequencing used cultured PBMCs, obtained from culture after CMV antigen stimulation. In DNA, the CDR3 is TGTGCCAGCGGACCAACAGGGCCGGGCTCCTACGAGCAGTACTTC. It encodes CASGPTGPGSYEQYF.